This TCR beta chain was sequenced during a study of beta chain features in type 1 diabetes. Notes on the study in general: PCR, the amplification step, might favor shorter templates, equally in patients and controls.

This clone appeared a few times. The antigen is unknown. Via the markers CD45RO/CCR7/CD25/CD127/CD95/CD27, stem cell-like memory, regulatory, central memory and naive CD4+ cells were sorted. Expressed TCRB transcripts were sequenced because the isolated RNA had all been reverse transcribed beforehand. TCRdb keeps only in-frame clones here, not all; method: immunoSEQ multiplex PCR. The sample yields approximately 400,000 clones, over 12% seen once. Germline V gene data show CDR1 as MNHEY and CDR2 as SVGAGI. V was clipped by 8 bases and J by 0 bases, with 12 bases between them. The CDR3 is 14 amino acids.

The sequence derives from a woman aged 18-29 years in good health. Sequenced: naive CD4+ T cells from blood. V is TRBV6-5 and J is TRBJ2-3; D possibly corresponds to TRBD1 (6 bases). CDR3 sequence: CASCSTGSTDTQYF. The CDR3 region has the DNA TGTGCCAGCTGTAGTACAGGGAGCACAGATACGCAGTATTTT.